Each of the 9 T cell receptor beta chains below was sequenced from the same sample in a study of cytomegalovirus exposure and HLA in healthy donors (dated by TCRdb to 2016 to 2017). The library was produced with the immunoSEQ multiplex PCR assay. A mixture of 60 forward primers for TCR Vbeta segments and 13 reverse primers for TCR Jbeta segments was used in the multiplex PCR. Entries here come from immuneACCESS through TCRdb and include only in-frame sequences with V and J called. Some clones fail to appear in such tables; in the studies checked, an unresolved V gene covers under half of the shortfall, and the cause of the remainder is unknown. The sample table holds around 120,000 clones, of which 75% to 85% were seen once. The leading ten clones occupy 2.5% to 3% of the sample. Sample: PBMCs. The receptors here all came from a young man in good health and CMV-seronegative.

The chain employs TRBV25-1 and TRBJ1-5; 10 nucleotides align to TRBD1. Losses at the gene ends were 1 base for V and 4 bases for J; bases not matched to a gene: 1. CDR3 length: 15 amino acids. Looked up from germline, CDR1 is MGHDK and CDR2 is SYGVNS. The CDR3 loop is CASSEWGQGNQPQHF. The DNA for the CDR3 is TGTGCCAGCAGTGAATGGGGACAGGGGAATCAGCCCCAGCATTTT.

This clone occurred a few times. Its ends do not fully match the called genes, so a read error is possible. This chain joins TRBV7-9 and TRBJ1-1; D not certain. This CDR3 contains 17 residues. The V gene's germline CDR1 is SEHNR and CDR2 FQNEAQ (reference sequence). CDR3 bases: TGTTCCAGCAGCTTAGCGGTTGAGGCACCTCATAACACTGAAGCTTTCTTT. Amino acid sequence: CSSSLAVEAPHNTEAFF.

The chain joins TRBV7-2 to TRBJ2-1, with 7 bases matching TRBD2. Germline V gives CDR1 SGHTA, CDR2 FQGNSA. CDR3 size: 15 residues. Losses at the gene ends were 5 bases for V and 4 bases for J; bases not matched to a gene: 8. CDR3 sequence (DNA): TGTGCCAGCAGCCCACCGGGACTAAGATACAATGAGCAGTTCTTC. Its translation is CASSPPGLRYNEQFF.

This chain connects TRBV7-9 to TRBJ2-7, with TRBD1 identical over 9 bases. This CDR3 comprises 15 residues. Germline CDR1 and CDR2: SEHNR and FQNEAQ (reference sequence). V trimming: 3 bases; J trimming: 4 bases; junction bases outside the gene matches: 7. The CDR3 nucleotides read TGTGCCAGCAGCTTTAGGACAGGGGAGAAGTACGAGCAGTACTTC. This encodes CASSFRTGEKYEQYF.

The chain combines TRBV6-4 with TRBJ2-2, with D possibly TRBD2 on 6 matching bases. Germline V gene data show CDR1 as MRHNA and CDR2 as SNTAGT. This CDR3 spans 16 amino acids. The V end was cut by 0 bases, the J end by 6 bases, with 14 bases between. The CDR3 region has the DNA TGTGCCAGCAGTGACTCGGGGGGAGGCTGGTCCGGGGAGCTGTTTTTT. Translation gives CASSDSGGGWSGELFF.

CDR3 sequence: CASSDLGGNTEAFF. DNA of the CDR3: TGTGCCAGCAGCGATTTAGGGGGTAACACTGAAGCTTTCTTT. The chain employs TRBV7-9 and TRBJ1-1, with D possibly matching TRBD1 (6 bases). V was trimmed by 5 bases and J by 2 bases, leaving 12 bases between them. CDR1 and CDR2 from the germline V gene are SEHNR and FQNEAQ (reference sequence). The CDR3 contains 14 residues.

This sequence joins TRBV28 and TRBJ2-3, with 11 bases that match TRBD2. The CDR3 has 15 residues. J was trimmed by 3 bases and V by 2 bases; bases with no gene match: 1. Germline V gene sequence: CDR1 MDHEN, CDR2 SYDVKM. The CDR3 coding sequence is TGTGCCAGCAGTTTAGTAGCGGGGGGGACAGATACGCAGTATTTT. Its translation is CASSLVAGGTDTQYF. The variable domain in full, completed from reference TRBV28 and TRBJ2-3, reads DVKVTQSSRYLVKRTGEKVFLECVQDMDHENMFWYRQDPGLGLRLIYFSYDVKMKEKGDIPEGYSVSREKKERFSLILESASTNQTSMYLCASSLVAGGTDTQYFGPGTRLTVL.

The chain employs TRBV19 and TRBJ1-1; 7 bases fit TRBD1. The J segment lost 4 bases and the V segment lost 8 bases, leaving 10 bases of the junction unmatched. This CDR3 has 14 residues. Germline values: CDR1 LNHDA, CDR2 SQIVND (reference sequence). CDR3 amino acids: CASEGAGGSTEAFF. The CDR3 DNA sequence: TGTGCCAGTGAGGGGGCGGGGGGAAGCACTGAAGCTTTCTTT.

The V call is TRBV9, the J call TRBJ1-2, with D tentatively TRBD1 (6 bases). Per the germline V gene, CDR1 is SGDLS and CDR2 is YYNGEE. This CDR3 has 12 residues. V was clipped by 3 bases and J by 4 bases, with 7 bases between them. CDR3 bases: TGTGCCAGCAGCGCGGACAGCTATGGCTACACCTTC. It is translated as CASSADSYGYTF.